Sequencing of this T cell receptor beta chain was carried out in a study of blood T cell repertoires in COVID-19. Study in general: COVID-19 samples from acute and convalescent phases originated in the United States, Italy and Spain. T cells, B-cell-depleted T cells, or PBMCs provided the cDNA or gDNA that served as material.

Authors' methods: Amplification with reference gene primers provided the estimates of nucleated cell counts. Only in-frame clones appear in the TCRdb table, and some are missing; sequencing was by immunoSEQ multiplex PCR. The V and J calls and clone size are taken from that table; D and trimming were inferred from the DNA. The sample holds about 230,000 clones, over 65% seen once. V shed 3 bases, J shed 6 bases, and the junction held 7 bases outside the gene matches. The CDR3 is 14 residues long. The germline V gene has CDR1 WNHNN and CDR2 SYGVQD (reference sequence). Sequenced sample: peripheral blood. This clonotype was sampled from a woman aged 70-85 years with active or convalescent COVID-19. This sequence joins TRBV10-1 and TRBJ2-7, with 8 bases aligning to TRBD1. CDR3 coding DNA: TGCGCCAGCAGTGACGGACAGGGCTCTGGCGAGCAGTACTTC. Protein sequence: CASSDGQGSGEQYF.